The sequence of this T cell receptor beta chain was determined in a study of regulatory T cells in long-lasting Graves disease. CDR1 is SGHKS and CDR2 is YYEKEE in the germline V gene (reference sequence). V was pared by 1 base and J by 9 bases, with 17 bases between. The CDR3 covers 15 residues. Arm-PCR of CDR3 regions with iRepertoire HTBI primers generated TCR beta libraries. TCRdb re-called the multiplex PCR reads with MiXCR, one entry per CDR3 protein. The data contain about 500,000 distinct CDR3 sequences, 12% of them seen just once; the ten biggest clones take up around 9.3%. Documented time point: newly diagnosed GD, antithyroid drugs for less than 3 months. Preparation of the TCR library used RNA extracted from PBMCs. In this sample, this clonotype turned up many times. The sample was also linked to a second study, of T cells in Graves' hyperthyroidism and ophthalmopathy.

This rearrangement joins TRBV5-5 to TRBJ1-5, with a tentative D call TRBD1 (6 bases). This sequence originates from a woman aged 25 to 39 with Graves disease. The material sequenced was peripheral blood mononuclear cells (PBMCs), taken at new diagnosis, from a patient treated with antithyroid drugs. The CDR3 sequence is CASSLRQDDGGPQHF. CDR3 nucleotide sequence: TGTGCCAGCAGCTTGAGACAGGATGACGGAGGGCCCCAGCATTTT.